Shown below are 12 T cell receptor beta chains from a single sample sequenced in a study of blood T cell repertoires in COVID-19 (dated by TCRdb to about 2020). Library generation was performed with the immunoSEQ multiplex PCR assay. TCRdb mirrors the immuneACCESS table, restricted to in-frame sequences. Some clones are absent from its copies; in checked studies, under half trace to an unresolved V gene, and the reason for the others is unknown. This sample gives roughly 360,000 clones in total; around 83% of them show up just once. The ten most abundant clones make up approximately 5.4% of the sample. The sample taken for sequencing was PBMCs or T cells enriched from blood (not recorded which). All receptors come from a woman aged 45-59 years who had recovered from COVID-19.

This clone appeared a single time. V usage is TRBV11-3 and J usage is TRBJ1-1; D gene ambiguous. CDR3 length: 12 residues. The germline gives CDR1 SGHNT, CDR2 YENEEA. V was clipped by 8 bases and J by 4 bases, with 11 bases between them. The CDR3 DNA sequence: TGTGCCAGCGCCCATACGAGCACTGAAGCTTTCTTT. It translates to CASAHTSTEAFF.

This chain joins TRBV6-2 or TRBV6-3 and TRBJ1-2; 7 positions agree with TRBD1. Losses at the gene ends were 6 bases for V and 5 bases for J; bases not matched to a gene: 6. Germline-derived CDR1 and CDR2 are MNHEY and SVGEGT. The CDR3 is 13 amino acids. The CDR3 DNA reads as TGTGCCAGCAGCCTCGGGACAGCTTATGGCTACACCTTC. This encodes CASSLGTAYGYTF.

This rearrangement joins TRBV7-2 to TRBJ1-5; D call uncertain. Trimming stripped 5 bases from V and 5 bases from J, with 10 bases between. Germline CDR1 reads SGHTA; CDR2 reads FQGNSA. This CDR3 spans 13 amino acids. The DNA of the CDR3 is TGTGCCAGCAGCATACAGACGGATCAGCCCCAGCATTTT. It codes for CASSIQTDQPQHF.

This rearrangement joins TRBV19 to TRBJ2-2, with D possibly matching TRBD1 (7 bases). This CDR3 has 16 amino acids. Germline CDR1 is LNHDA and CDR2 is SQIVND (reference sequence). V was cut by 6 bases and J by 4 bases, with 18 bases left in between. CDR3 sequence reads: CASRTGQAGGTGELFF. The CDR3 nucleotides read TGTGCCAGTAGGACCGGACAGGCCGGGGGCACCGGGGAGCTGTTTTTT.

The sample holds one count of this clone. V is TRBV7-9 and J is TRBJ1-2; no definite D call. V gave up 6 bases and J gave up 0 bases, with 20 bases separating them. The germline V gene encodes CDR1 SEHNR and CDR2 FQNEAQ (reference sequence). This CDR3 has 17 residues. The CDR3: CASSPRQAGLANYGYTF. CDR3 in DNA: TGTGCCAGCAGTCCCCGACAAGCGGGTCTAGCTAACTATGGCTACACCTTC.

The V call is TRBV29-1, the J call TRBJ2-7; D gene ambiguous. CDR1 is SQVTM, CDR2 ANQGSEA, per germline. The CDR3 sequence is 14 residues long. V was cut by 5 bases and J by 2 bases, with 16 bases left in between. The CDR3 DNA sequence: TGCAGCGTTAAGGTTAGCATATTCCCCTACGAGCAGTACTTC. Translation: CSVKVSIFPYEQYF.

The rearrangement joins TRBV7-9 to TRBJ1-2, with D possibly being TRBD1 (6 bases). Germline lookup yields CDR1 SEHNR and CDR2 FQNEAQ (reference sequence). Trimming took 1 base from V and 2 from J, leaving 11 bases between them. The CDR3 runs to 15 residues. The CDR3 here is CASSLDAGVNYGYTF. The DNA of the CDR3 is TGTGCCAGCAGCTTAGACGCAGGGGTAAACTATGGCTACACCTTC.

This sequence joins TRBV5-1 and TRBJ2-7; perhaps TRBD1 as D (5 bases). This CDR3 contains 16 residues. Germline CDR1 SGHRS, CDR2 YFSETQ. V was shortened by 0 bases and J by 5 bases, with 18 bases between the two germline ends. The CDR3 bases are TGCGCCAGCAGCTTGGCGGGTGGGCAGCCCAGGGACGAGCAGTACTTC. It translates to CASSLAGGQPRDEQYF.

The genes are TRBV28 and TRBJ1-2; 9 nucleotides line up with TRBD1. V trimming: 6 bases; J trimming: 3 bases; junction bases outside the gene matches: 5. CDR3 length: 14 residues. In germline, CDR1 is MDHEN, CDR2 SYDVKM. Here the CDR3 DNA reads TGTGCCAGCAGCTACAGGGGGCTAGACTATGGCTACACCTTC. This encodes CASSYRGLDYGYTF.

This chain links TRBV28 with TRBJ1-2; D not certain. The CDR3 runs 12 residues. Germline lookup yields CDR1 MDHEN and CDR2 SYDVKM. Trimming stripped 3 bases from V and 4 bases from J, with 6 bases between. DNA of the CDR3: TGTGCCAGCAGTTTGGTCAGCTATGGCTACACCTTC. Protein: CASSLVSYGYTF.

V and J are TRBV5-4 and TRBJ1-6; D might be TRBD1 (5 bases). CDR1 and CDR2 (germline): SGHNT, YYREEE (reference sequence). V lost 9 bases to trimming and J lost 7 bases, with 23 bases between them. This CDR3 region has 16 residues. The CDR3: CATHQDVTGGNSPLHF. CDR3 nucleotides: TGTGCCACTCATCAGGACGTTACGGGGGGGAATTCACCCCTCCACTTT.

The genes are TRBV3-1 (or the pseudogene TRBV3-2) and TRBJ2-5; D is unclear. Germline-derived CDR1 and CDR2 are LGHDT and YNNKEL (reference sequence). The CDR3 is 15 amino acids. V dropped 1 base and J dropped 1 base, with 10 bases sitting between them. The CDR3: CASSQGDKIQETQYF. The CDR3 DNA reads as TGTGCCAGCAGCCAAGGCGACAAGATCCAAGAGACCCAGTACTTC.